This T cell receptor (beta chain) was recorded in a study of blood T cell repertoires in COVID-19 (dated by TCRdb to about 2020). Study-level background: The collaborator samples originated in the United States, Italy and Spain and spanned the acute and convalescent phases of COVID-19. Sample metadata almost always included a de-identified subject ID, COVID-19 status, age in years and sex. Deeply sampled blood TCRbeta repertoires from subjects exposed to, actively infected with, or recovered from COVID-19 were included in the dataset. Where available, HLA class I and class II types were obtained from metadata supplied by the sample provider rather than from assay-based typing. Samples came from the ongoing ImmuneRACE study (first 160 participants) plus 1,254 subjects from 6 global collaborators. The repertoires were released in a freely available public database meant as a resource for research on the immune response to SARS-CoV-2. The prospective study material was composed of cDNA or gDNA derived from T cells, B-cell-depleted T cells, or PBMCs.

A note on this clone: Its binding antigen is unknown. The sample holds no much larger clone one base away, and base qualities are not on file.

Results the study describes overall, beyond this receptor: The amount of clinical and demographic metadata varied by source and participant and was provided uncurated.

Inclusive of the bounding cysteine and phenylalanine, the CDR3 is 14 residues long. Solely the CDR3 DNA is kept, with 42 bases framed from the first base. The CDR1 and CDR2 encoded by the germline V gene are MNHEY and SVGEGT. V trim: 4 bases; J trim: 8 bases; unmatched bases: 5. At one collaborating source in Seattle, patients were enrolled during active infection and were followed longitudinally through the course of disease. Whole blood was collected in K2EDTA tubes by collaborating institutions according to the institutions' own protocols. For TCRbeta analysis, collaborators shipped samples as frozen whole blood, isolated PBMCs, or DNA extracted from either of those sample types. The immunoSEQ Assay, a bias-controlled multiplex PCR, was used to amplify TCRbeta CDR3 regions from genomic DNA. As for the original processing: Within the assay, amplification of reference gene primers was used to estimate how many nucleated cells each sample contained. To quantify the absolute abundance of each unique TCRbeta CDR3 rearrangement, sequence reads were collapsed and filtered. For each sample, productive Simpson clonality was calculated as the square root of Simpson's diversity index over productive rearrangements. TCRdb took over this immuneACCESS table, retaining in-frame rearrangements with V and J assigned. Such tables are incomplete; in checked studies, under half of the missing clones stem from an unresolved V gene, and the remainder is unexplained. Clone size and V and J calls were adopted from that table, with D and trimming inferred from the DNA. Across this sample there are 200,000 to 250,000 clones, with 83% seen only once. The top ten hold 0.95% to 1.5% of the sample.

This TCR came from a woman in her twenties or thirties with COVID-19, enrolled during active disease. The material sequenced was peripheral blood. The chain uses TRBV6-2 or TRBV6-3 and TRBJ1-6; TRBD1 matches 7 bases in the middle. In nucleotide form, the sequence is TGTGCCAGCAGTTCCAGGGGGTTGGATTCACCCCTCCACTTT. Translation gives CASSSRGLDSPLHF.